This TCR beta chain comes out of a study of tumor-infiltrating lymphocytes in primary liver carcinoma. V lost 5 bases to trimming and J lost 1 base; unmatched junction nucleotides: 16. The germline V gene has CDR1 MGHRA and CDR2 YSYEKL. The CDR3 has 18 residues. Co-extraction yielded RNA and DNA from around 20-30 mg of unsorted bulk tissue. In this sample, this clonotype turned up many times. Researchers generated TCR beta cDNA from around 0.55 ug of total RNA, relying on a constant-region primer. Generation of the TCR beta libraries relied on three nested multiplex PCR rounds using slightly modified ARM-PCR. For around 9 cycles apiece, the opening two PCR rounds ran with TRBV1-TRBV30 forward primers and a C-beta reverse primer. Each CDR3 protein gets one entry after TCRdb re-called the multiplex PCR reads with MiXCR. This sample yields 90,000 to 110,000 distinct CDR3 sequences, of which around 84% are seen a single time; 15% to 25% belongs to the top ten.

The gene calls are TRBV4-1 and TRBJ1-1; 7 positions agree with TRBD1. The sample taken for sequencing was liver tumor tissue from sampling region 3. Subset defined: tumor region T3, left-lateral pole. The receptor was derived from a man aged 35-49 years with primary liver carcinoma and hepatitis B virus infection. The chain's CDR3 is CASSSRLHSGTANTEAFF. The DNA for the CDR3 is TGCGCCAGCAGCTCTCGACTACATTCCGGGACAGCGAACACTGAAGCTTTCTTT.